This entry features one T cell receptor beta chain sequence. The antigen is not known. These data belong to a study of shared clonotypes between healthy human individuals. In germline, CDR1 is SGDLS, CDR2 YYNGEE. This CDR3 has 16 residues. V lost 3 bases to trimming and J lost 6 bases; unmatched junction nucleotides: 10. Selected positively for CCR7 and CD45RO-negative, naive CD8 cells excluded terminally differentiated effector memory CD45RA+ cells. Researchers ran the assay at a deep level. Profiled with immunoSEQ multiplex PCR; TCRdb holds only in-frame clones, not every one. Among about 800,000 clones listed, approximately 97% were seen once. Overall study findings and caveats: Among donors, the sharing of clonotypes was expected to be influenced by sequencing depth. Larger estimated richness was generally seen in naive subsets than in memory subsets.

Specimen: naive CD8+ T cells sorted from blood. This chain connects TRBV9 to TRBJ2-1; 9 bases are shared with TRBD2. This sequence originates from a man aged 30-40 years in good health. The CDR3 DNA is TGTGCCAGCAGCGCCATTAGCGGGAGCGATATCAATGAGCAGTTCTTC. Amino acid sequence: CASSAISGSDINEQFF. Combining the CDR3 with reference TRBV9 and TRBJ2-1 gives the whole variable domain DSGVTQTPKHLITATGQRVTLRCSPRSGDLSVYWYQQSLDQGLQFLIQYYNGEERAKGNILERFSAQQFPDLHSELNLSSLELGDSALYFCASSAISGSDINEQFFGPGTRLTVL.